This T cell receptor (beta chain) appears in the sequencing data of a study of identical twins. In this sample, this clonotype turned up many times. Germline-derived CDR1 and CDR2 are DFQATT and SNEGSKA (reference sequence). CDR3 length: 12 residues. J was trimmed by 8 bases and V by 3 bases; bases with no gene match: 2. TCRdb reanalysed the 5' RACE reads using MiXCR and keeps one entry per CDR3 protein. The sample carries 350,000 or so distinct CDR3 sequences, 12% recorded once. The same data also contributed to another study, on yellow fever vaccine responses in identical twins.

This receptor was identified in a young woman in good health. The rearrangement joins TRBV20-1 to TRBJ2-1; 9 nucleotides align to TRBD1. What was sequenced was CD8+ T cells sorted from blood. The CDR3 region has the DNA TGCAGTGCTAGTACAGGGGGCGATGAGCAGTTCTTC. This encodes CSASTGGDEQFF.